Listed below are T cell receptor beta chains from one sample, sequenced in a study of immune cell composition in non-small cell lung cancer. This table comes from immunoSEQ multiplex PCR, and its TCRdb copy is limited to in-frame clones, with some not included. The sample yields about 3,200 clones, more than 60% seen once. The sequenced material came from lung tumor tissue. Receptors originate from a human donor with non-small cell lung cancer. CDR3s include the opening cysteine and the closing phenylalanine or tryptophan. Size is omitted from some rows. Given values are once, few, many or a class for expanded clones.

>NA|TRBJ1-1|TRBV23-1
CASSRGGNGTEAFF
>once|TRBJ2-3|TRBV2
CASSEASAGATDTQYF
>once|TRBJ2-3|TRBV7-6
CASSLASVFPTDTQYF
>NA|TRBJ2-5|TRBV7-9
CASSRSGEETQYF
>NA|TRBJ1-3|TRBV11-2
CASRPGGQGASGNTIYF
>NA|TRBJ1-2|TRBV27
CASSSGTGDGVRYGYTF
>NA|TRBJ1-1|TRBV15
CATSPRAMNTEAFF
>once|TRBJ1-2|TRBV28
CASSLFPGMRGYTF
>NA|TRBJ2-6|TRBV9
CASSVDPQRQGSTSGANVLTF
>NA|TRBJ2-3|TRBV19
CASRGTGGSDTQYF
>large|TRBJ1-2|TRBV7-3
CASSLEGQFNYGYTF
>NA|TRBJ1-1|TRBV9
CASSVRPSNTEAFF
>NA|TRBJ2-3|TRBV4-2
CAARLAGALTDTQYF
>NA|TRBJ1-5|TRBV11-3
CASSPQYQPQHF
>NA|TRBJ2-3|TRBV5-1
CASSYQVNTDTQYF
>NA|TRBJ2-7|TRBV7-2
CASSSDRGAPYEQYF
>NA|TRBJ2-5|TRBV14
CASSQFRGIQETQYF
>NA|TRBJ2-7|TRBV7-9
CASSLAISGYYEQYF
>few|TRBJ1-1|TRBV30
CAWSGRVFKNTEAFF
>once|TRBJ1-5|TRBV2
CASSGPGGRNQPQHF
>NA|TRBJ1-5|TRBV5-8
CASSYLGGGQPQHF
>NA|TRBJ1-5|TRBV10-2
CASRVTGGNQPQHF
>NA|TRBJ2-1|TRBV7-9
CASSLAQPIGEQFF
>NA|TRBJ2-7|TRBV13
CASSTRGGAYEQYF
>few|TRBJ2-2|TRBV5-1
CASSFKRTGGNTGELFF
>NA|TRBJ1-2|TRBV18
CASSLEVRGYTF
>NA|TRBJ1-2|TRBV7-9
CASSPSGFYGYTF
>NA|TRBJ1-6|TRBV5-4
CASSFGTGQGVSPLHF